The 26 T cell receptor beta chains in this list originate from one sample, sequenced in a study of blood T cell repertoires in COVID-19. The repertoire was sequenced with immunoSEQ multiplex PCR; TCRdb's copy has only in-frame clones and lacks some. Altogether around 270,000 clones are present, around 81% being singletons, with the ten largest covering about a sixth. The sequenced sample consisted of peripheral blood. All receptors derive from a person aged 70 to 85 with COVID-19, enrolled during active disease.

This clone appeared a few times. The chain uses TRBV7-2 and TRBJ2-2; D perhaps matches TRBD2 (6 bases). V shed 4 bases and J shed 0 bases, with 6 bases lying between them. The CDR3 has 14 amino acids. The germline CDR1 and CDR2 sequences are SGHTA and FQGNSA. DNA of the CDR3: TGTGCCAGCAGCTCGGGGGCGAACACCGGGGAGCTGTTTTTT. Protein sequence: CASSSGANTGELFF. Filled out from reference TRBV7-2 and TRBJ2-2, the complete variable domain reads GAGVSQSPSNKVTEKGKDVELRCDPISGHTALYWYRQSLGQGLEFLIYFQGNSAPDKSGLPSDRFSAERTGGSVSTLTIQRTQQEDSAVYLCASSSGANTGELFFGEGSRLTVL.

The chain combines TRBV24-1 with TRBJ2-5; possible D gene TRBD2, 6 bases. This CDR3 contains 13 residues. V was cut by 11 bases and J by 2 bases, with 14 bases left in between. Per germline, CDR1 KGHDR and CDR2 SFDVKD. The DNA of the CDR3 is TGTGCCATCGCCGGGGGTCCGCAAGAGACCCAGTACTTC. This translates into CAIAGGPQETQYF.

The CDR3 DNA is TGCGCCAGCAGCCAAGACTCGGGGTCCCAGTACTTC. This translates into CASSQDSGSQYF. V usage is TRBV4-1 and J usage is TRBJ2-5; TRBD2 might be the D (5 bases). The CDR3 runs to 12 residues. Looked up from germline, CDR1 is MGHRA and CDR2 is YSYEKL. V dropped 0 bases and J dropped 9 bases, with 8 bases sitting between them.

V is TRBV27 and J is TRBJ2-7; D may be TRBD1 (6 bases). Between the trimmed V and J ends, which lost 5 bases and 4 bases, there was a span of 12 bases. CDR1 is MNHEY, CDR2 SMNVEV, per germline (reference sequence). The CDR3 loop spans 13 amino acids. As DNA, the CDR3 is TGTGCCAGCAGTATCTCCAGGGGATACGAGCAGTACTTC. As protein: CASSISRGYEQYF.

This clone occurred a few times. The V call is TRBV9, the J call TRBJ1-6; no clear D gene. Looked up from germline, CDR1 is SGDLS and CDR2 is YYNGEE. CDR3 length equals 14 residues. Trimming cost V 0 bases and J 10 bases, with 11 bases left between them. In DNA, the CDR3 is TGTGCCAGCAGCGTAGGAGATCCCCTCTCACCCCTCCACTTT. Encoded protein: CASSVGDPLSPLHF. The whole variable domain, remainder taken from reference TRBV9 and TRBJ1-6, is DSGVTQTPKHLITATGQRVTLRCSPRSGDLSVYWYQQSLDQGLQFLIQYYNGEERAKGNILERFSAQQFPDLHSELNLSSLELGDSALYFCASSVGDPLSPLHFGNGTRLTVT.

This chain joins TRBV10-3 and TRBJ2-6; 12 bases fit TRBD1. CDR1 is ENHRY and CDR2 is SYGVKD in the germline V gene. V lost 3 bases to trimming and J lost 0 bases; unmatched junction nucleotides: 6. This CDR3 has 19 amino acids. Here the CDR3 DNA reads TGTGCCATCAGTGAAAAGGCGGGACAGGGGGCCTCTGGGGCCAACGTCCTGACTTTC. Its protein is CAISEKAGQGASGANVLTF.

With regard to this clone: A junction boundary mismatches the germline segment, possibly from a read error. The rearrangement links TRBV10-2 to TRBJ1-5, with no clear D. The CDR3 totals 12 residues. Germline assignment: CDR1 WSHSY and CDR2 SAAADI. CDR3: CASSYGVQAQHF. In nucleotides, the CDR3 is TGCGCCAGCTCTTACGGGGTTCAGGCCCAGCATTTT.

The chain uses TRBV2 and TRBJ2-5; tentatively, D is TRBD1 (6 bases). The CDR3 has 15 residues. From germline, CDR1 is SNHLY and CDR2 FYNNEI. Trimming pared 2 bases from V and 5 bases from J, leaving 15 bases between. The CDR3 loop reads CASSERTVPKETQYF. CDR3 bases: TGTGCCAGCAGTGAACGGACAGTTCCTAAGGAGACCCAGTACTTC.

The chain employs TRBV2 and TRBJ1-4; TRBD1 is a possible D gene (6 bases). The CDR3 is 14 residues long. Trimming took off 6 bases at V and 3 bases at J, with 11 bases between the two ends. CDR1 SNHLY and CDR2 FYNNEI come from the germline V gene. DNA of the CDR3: TGTGCCAGCAGCTCACAGGGAGCTAATGAAAAACTGTTTTTT. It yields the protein CASSSQGANEKLFF. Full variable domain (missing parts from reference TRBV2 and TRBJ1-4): EPEVTQTPSHQVTQMGQEVILRCVPISNHLYFYWYRQILGQKVEFLVSFYNNEISEKSEIFDDQFSVERPDGSNFTLKIRSTKLEDSAMYFCASSSQGANEKLFFGSGTQLSVL.

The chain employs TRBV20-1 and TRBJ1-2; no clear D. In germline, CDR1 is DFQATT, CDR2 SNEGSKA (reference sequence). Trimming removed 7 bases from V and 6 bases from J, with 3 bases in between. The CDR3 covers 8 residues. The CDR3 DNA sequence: TGCAGTGACAATGGCTACACCTTC. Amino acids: CSDNGYTF.

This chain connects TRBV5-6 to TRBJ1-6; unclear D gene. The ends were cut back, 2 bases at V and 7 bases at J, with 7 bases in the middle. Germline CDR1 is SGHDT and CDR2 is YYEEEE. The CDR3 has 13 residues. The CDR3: CASSFRGNSPLHF. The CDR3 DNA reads TGTGCCAGCAGCTTTAGAGGGAATTCACCCCTCCACTTT.

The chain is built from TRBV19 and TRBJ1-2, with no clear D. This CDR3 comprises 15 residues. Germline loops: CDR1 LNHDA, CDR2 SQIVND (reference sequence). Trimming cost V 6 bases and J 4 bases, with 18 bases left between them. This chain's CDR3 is CASSPKRGLGYGYTF. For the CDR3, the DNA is TGTGCCAGTAGCCCCAAGCGGGGTCTCGGCTATGGCTACACCTTC.

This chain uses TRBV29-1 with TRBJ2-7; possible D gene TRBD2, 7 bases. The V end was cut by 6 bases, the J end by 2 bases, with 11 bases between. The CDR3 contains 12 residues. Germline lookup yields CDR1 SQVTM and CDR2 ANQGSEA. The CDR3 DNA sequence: TGCAGCGTGACGGGGGGCCCCTACGAGCAGTACTTC. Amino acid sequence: CSVTGGPYEQYF.

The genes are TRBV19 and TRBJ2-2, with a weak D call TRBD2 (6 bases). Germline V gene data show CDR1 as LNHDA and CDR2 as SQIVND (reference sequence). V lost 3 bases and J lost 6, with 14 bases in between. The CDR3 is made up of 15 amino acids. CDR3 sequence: CASSILHRGSGELFF. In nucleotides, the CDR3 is TGTGCCAGTAGTATTCTGCACCGGGGGTCCGGGGAGCTGTTTTTT.

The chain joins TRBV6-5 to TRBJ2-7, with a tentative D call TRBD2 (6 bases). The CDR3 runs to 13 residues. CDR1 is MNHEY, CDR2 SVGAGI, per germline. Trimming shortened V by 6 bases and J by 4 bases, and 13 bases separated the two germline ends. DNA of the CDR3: TGTGCCAGCAGCCCCACGAGCGGGTACGAGCAGTACTTC. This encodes CASSPTSGYEQYF.

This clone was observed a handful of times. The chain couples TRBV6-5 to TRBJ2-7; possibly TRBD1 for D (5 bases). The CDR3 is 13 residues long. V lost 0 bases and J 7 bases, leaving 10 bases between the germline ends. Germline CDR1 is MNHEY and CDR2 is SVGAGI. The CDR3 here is CASSYSMAGEQYF. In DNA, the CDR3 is TGTGCCAGCAGTTACTCGATGGCAGGGGAGCAGTACTTC.

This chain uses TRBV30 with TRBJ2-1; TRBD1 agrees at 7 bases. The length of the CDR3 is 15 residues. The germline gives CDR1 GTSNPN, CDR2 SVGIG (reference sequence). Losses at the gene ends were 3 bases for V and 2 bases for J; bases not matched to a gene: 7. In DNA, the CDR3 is TGTGCCTGGAGGAGGGACAGCACCACCTACAATGAGCAGTTCTTC. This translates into CAWRRDSTTYNEQFF.

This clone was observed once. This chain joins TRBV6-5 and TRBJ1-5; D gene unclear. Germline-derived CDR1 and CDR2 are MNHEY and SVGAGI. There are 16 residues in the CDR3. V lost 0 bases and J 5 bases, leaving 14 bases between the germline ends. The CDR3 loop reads CASSYSSGRSDQPQHF. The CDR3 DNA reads TGTGCCAGCAGTTACTCGAGTGGGAGGTCGGATCAGCCCCAGCATTTT.

CDR3: CSVGAAAGSPLHF. The CDR3 DNA reads TGCAGCGTGGGAGCTGCGGCAGGTTCACCCCTCCACTTT. The V and J genes are TRBV29-1 and TRBJ1-6; D gene ambiguous. This CDR3 contains 13 residues. The V gene lost 6 bases and the J gene lost 9 bases, with 15 bases spanning the gap. The germline gives CDR1 SQVTM, CDR2 ANQGSEA. Full variable domain (remainder filled in from reference TRBV29-1 and TRBJ1-6): SAVISQKPSRDICQRGTSLTIQCQVDSQVTMMFWYRQQPGQSLTLIATANQGSEATYESGFVIDKFPISRPNLTFSTLTVSNMSPEDSSIYLCSVGAAAGSPLHFGNGTRLTVT.

CDR3 bases: TGTGCCAGCAGTTTTACCCGTACGACAGGGTCGCATGGCTACACCTTC. Protein sequence: CASSFTRTTGSHGYTF. V is TRBV28 and J is TRBJ1-2, with 7 bases aligning to TRBD1. This CDR3 region has 16 residues. Trimming cost V 3 bases and J 6 bases; bases outside gene matches: 13. The germline gives CDR1 MDHEN, CDR2 SYDVKM.

The CDR3 loop is CASSPVWGLGFSGTDTQYF. CDR3 DNA: TGTGCCAGCAGCCCAGTTTGGGGACTAGGATTCTCCGGCACAGATACGCAGTATTTT. The V gene is TRBV7-2, the J gene TRBJ2-3; 8 positions match TRBD2. Germline V gene sequence: CDR1 SGHTA, CDR2 FQGNSA. J lost 1 base, V lost 5 bases, and 17 bases had no gene match. The CDR3 is 19 amino acids.

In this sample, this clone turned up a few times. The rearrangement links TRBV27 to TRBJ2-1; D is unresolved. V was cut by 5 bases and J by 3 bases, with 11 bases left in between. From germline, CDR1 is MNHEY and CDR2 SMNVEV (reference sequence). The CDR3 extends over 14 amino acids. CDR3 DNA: TGTGCCAGCAGTCAAACGACAAGCTACAATGAGCAGTTCTTC. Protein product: CASSQTTSYNEQFF.

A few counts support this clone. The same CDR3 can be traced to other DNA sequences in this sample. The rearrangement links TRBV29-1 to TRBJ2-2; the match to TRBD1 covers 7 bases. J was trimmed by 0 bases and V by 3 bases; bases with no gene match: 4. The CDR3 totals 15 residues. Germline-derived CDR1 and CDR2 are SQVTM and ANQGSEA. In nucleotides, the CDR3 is TGCAGCGTTGACCCAGGGGGTGCGAACACCGGGGAGCTGTTTTTT. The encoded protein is CSVDPGGANTGELFF.

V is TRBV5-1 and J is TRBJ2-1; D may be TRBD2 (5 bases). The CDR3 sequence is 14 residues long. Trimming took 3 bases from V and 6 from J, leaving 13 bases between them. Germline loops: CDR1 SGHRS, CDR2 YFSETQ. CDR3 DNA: TGCGCCAGCAGCTCCCGGACTGGTCTCAATGAGCAGTTCTTC. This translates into CASSSRTGLNEQFF.

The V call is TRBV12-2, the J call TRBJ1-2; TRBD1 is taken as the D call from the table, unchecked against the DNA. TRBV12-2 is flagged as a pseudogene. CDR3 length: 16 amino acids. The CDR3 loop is CASRLSPGTGTYGYTF. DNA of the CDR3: TGTGCAAGTCGCCTAAGTCCTGGGACAGGGACGTATGGCTACACCTTC.

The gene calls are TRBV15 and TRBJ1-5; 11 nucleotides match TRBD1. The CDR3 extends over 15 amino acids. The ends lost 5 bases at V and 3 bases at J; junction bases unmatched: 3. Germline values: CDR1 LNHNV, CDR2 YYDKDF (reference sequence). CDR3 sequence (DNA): TGTGCCACCAGCGAGGACAGGGGGCTCAATCAGCCCCAGCATTTT. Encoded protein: CATSEDRGLNQPQHF.